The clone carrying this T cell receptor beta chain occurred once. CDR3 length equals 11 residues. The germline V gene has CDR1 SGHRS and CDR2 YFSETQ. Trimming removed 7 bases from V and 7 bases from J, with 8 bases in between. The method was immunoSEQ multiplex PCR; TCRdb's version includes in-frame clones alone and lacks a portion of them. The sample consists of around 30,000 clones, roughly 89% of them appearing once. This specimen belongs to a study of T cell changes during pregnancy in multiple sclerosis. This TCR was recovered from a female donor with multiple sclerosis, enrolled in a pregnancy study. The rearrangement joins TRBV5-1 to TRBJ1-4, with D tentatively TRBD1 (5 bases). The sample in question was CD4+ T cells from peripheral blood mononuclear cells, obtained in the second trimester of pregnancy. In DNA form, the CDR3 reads TGCGCCAGCGGGGCCGGTGAAAAACTGTTTTTT. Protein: CASGAGEKLFF.